Included here is one T cell receptor (beta chain) sequence, with context. The data are from a study of beta chain features in type 1 diabetes. Stem cell-like memory, regulatory, central memory and naive CD4+ cells were sorted via CD45RO/CCR7/CD25/CD127/CD95/CD27. Over 98% purity was reached by all sorted populations. Expressed TCRB transcripts were sequenced, since all the RNA that had been isolated was reverse transcribed. The data were produced by immunoSEQ multiplex PCR, yet TCRdb's version contains in-frame clones alone and is incomplete. The sample has under 800,000 clones, around 16% seen once; the top ten hold under 0.095%. The CDR3 is made up of 12 amino acids. V shed 4 bases and J shed 16 bases, with 17 bases lying between them. Germline V CDR1 and CDR2: SGHTA, FQGTGA.

This receptor was obtained from a man aged 18 to 29 in good health. The gene calls are TRBV7-3 and TRBJ2-1; D perhaps matches TRBD1 (6 bases). The sample comprised naive CD4+ T cells from blood. The CDR3 DNA reads as TGTGCCAGCAGCTCTACCACAGGGACCCCTTTCTTC. This encodes CASSSTTGTPFF.